The 5 T cell receptor beta chains below come from one sample, sequenced in a study of control samples from healthy donors and cancer patients. TCRdb's copy holds only in-frame clones and misses some; the assay was immunoSEQ multiplex PCR. The repertoire has under 75,000 clones, around nine tenths of them found once; the top ten carry roughly 1.2%. Sequencing was performed on PBMCs. These receptors originate from a woman aged 45-65 years with colorectal cancer.

The chain carries TRBV5-1 and TRBJ2-3; no clear D gene. CDR3 length equals 13 residues. Germline loops: CDR1 SGHRS, CDR2 YFSETQ. V lost 0 bases and J 6 bases, leaving 8 bases between the germline ends. The CDR3 loop reads CASSLEHLDTQYF. The CDR3 region has the DNA TGCGCCAGCAGCTTGGAACATTTGGATACGCAGTATTTT.

This clone was seen a single time. V usage is TRBV5-6 and J usage is TRBJ2-1, with 9 bases aligning to TRBD1. CDR1 is SGHDT and CDR2 is YYEEEE in the germline V gene. V shed 4 bases, J shed 8 bases, and the junction held 7 bases outside the gene matches. The length of the CDR3 is 14 residues. CDR3 sequence reads: CASSGRTGDDEQFF. The CDR3 region has the DNA TGTGCCAGCAGCGGCCGGACAGGGGATGATGAGCAGTTCTTC. Looking up the rest from reference TRBV5-6 and TRBJ2-1 gives the full variable domain: DAGVTQSPTHLIKTRGQQVTLRCSPKSGHDTVSWYQQALGQGPQFIFQYYEEEERQRGNFPDRFSGHQFPNYSSELNVNALLLGDSALYLCASSGRTGDDEQFFGPGTRLTVL.

The chain links TRBV7-9 to TRBJ2-7; D possibly corresponds to TRBD1 (6 bases). With 5 bases removed from V and 9 bases from J, the gap between germline ends came to 17 bases. CDR3 size: 13 residues. Germline-derived CDR1 and CDR2 are SEHNR and FQNEAQ (reference sequence). CDR3 residues: CASSDSQGTAQYF. The DNA of the CDR3 is TGTGCCAGCAGCGATTCACAGGGTACCGCGCAGTACTTC.

This sequence joins TRBV5-8 and TRBJ2-1; 12 bases are a match to TRBD2. The ends lost 0 bases at V and 6 bases at J; junction bases unmatched: 1. Germline V gene sequence: CDR1 SGHTS, CDR2 YDEGEE. The CDR3 totals 15 residues. The chain's CDR3 is CASSLAGLAGNEQFF. The CDR3 DNA follows: TGTGCCAGCAGCTTGGCGGGACTAGCGGGCAATGAGCAGTTCTTC.

The V gene is TRBV29-1, the J gene TRBJ1-2, with a weak D call TRBD1 (6 bases). CDR3 length: 16 amino acids. CDR1 SQVTM and CDR2 ANQGSEA come from the germline V gene. Trimming cost V 2 bases and J 4 bases, with 20 bases left between them. Written as DNA, the CDR3 is TGCAGCGTTGAAAGAAGAACAGGGATGGAGGGCTATGGCTACACCTTC. Its protein product is CSVERRTGMEGYGYTF.